This T cell receptor beta chain derives from a study of cytomegalovirus exposure and HLA in healthy donors. Whole-study context: The 95 to 150 validation repertoires used a platform that matched the one used for the approximately 670 first-cohort repertoires, as a later analysis reported.

Assay used: immunoSEQ multiplex PCR; TCRdb lists only in-frame clones, some missing. The sample includes some 120,000 clones, roughly 90% of them seen just once. As for this clone: Its antigen is undetermined.

Regarding the study as a whole: Overall, under 200 TCR beta chains were annotated as cytomegalovirus-associated.

While the first cohort had 500 to 700 subjects, the donors belonged to the separate validation cohort of about 120 subjects. The V gene's germline CDR1 is LNHNV and CDR2 YYDKDF (reference sequence). V lost 8 bases and J 6 bases, leaving 11 bases between the germline ends. The CDR3 runs 12 residues. Sequencing was carried out using PBMCs. The rearrangement uses TRBV15 and TRBJ1-5, with a possible D match to TRBD1 (5 bases). This TCR came from a woman under 30 in good health and CMV-seronegative. CDR3 region: CATWGVGQPQHF. DNA of the CDR3: TGTGCCACCTGGGGGGTAGGTCAGCCCCAGCATTTT.